These T cell receptor beta chains were read from a single sample in a study of blood T cell repertoires in COVID-19. The assay was immunoSEQ multiplex PCR, and TCRdb's table has in-frame clones only and misses some. Counted here are over 100,000 clones, over 60% occurring once; the ten biggest clones make up 1.5% to 2%. Specimen: peripheral blood. Receptors were obtained from an older woman with acute or convalescent COVID-19. Each CDR3 is given with its conserved first and last residue. The D gene is left open where the match is weak. Some rows have no size entry. The others give once, few or many, or a class for an expanded clone.

>TRBJ1-1|TRBV6-5|NA|NA
CASRSGRSEAFF
TGTGCCAGCAGGTCCGGGAGGTCTGAAGCTTTCTTT
>TRBJ2-5|TRBV7-6|TRBD2|NA
CASTQRASGDQETQYF
TGTGCCAGCACCCAGAGGGCTAGCGGGGACCAAGAGACCCAGTACTTC
>TRBJ2-7|TRBV30|NA|once
CAWSGQLVPYEQYF
TGTGCCTGGAGTGGACAGCTAGTACCCTACGAGCAGTACTTC
>TRBJ2-3|TRBV5-8|NA|NA
CASSSWGRADTQYF
TGTGCCAGCAGCTCTTGGGGGCGAGCAGATACGCAGTATTTT
>TRBJ2-5|TRBV11-2|TRBD1|few
CASSPGQGALETQYF
TGTGCCAGCAGCCCCGGACAGGGGGCTTTAGAGACCCAGTACTTC
>TRBJ2-1|TRBV3-1/TRBV3-2|TRBD2|NA
CASSHKAGGSYNEQFF
TGTGCCAGCAGCCATAAAGCGGGGGGGTCCTACAATGAGCAGTTCTTC
>TRBJ2-5|TRBV5-4|NA|NA
CASSLVGGNPQETQYF
TGTGCCAGCAGCTTGGTGGGCGGGAATCCCCAAGAGACCCAGTACTTC
>TRBJ1-1|TRBV7-2|NA|NA
CASSPVLMNTEAFF
TGTGCCAGCAGCCCGGTCCTCATGAACACTGAAGCTTTCTTT
>TRBJ2-7|TRBV5-1|TRBD1|NA
CASSFDRGRGKGHYEQYF
TGCGCCAGCAGCTTTGACAGGGGAAGGGGTAAGGGACACTACGAGCAGTACTTC
>TRBJ2-5|TRBV6-5|TRBD2|NA
CASSFRTSDQETQYF
TGTGCCAGCAGTTTCCGAACTAGCGACCAAGAGACCCAGTACTTC
>TRBJ1-2|TRBV7-8|TRBD1|NA
CASSLGRTGGGYTF
TGTGCCAGCAGCTTAGGACGTACAGGGGGCGGCTACACCTTC
>TRBJ1-1|TRBV27|NA|NA
CASSLMAAGTEAFF
TGTGCCAGCAGTTTAATGGCAGCGGGCACTGAAGCTTTCTTT
>TRBJ1-4|TRBV5-1|NA|NA
CASSLDPSTNEKLFF
TGCGCCAGCAGCTTGGATCCGTCAACTAATGAAAAACTGTTTTTT
>TRBJ1-2|TRBV5-8|NA|few
CASSLGTDDSGYTF
TGTGCCAGCAGCTTGGGGACAGATGACTCTGGCTACACCTTC
>TRBJ2-1|TRBV6-1|TRBD2|NA
CASSELWGGLQFF
TGTGCCAGCAGTGAACTTTGGGGGGGACTACAGTTCTTC
>TRBJ2-7|TRBV7-9|NA|NA
CASSSAGPTGQQYF
TGTGCCAGCAGCTCCGCGGGACCCACGGGCCAGCAGTACTTC
>TRBJ1-2|TRBV5-5|NA|NA
CASSRRQLNGYTF
TGTGCCAGCAGTCGTAGACAGCTCAATGGCTACACCTTC
>TRBJ2-3|TRBV28|TRBD2|NA
CASSPGLTDTQYF
TGTGCCAGCAGCCCGGGACTAACAGATACGCAGTATTTT
>TRBJ2-7|TRBV6-5|TRBD1|NA
CASSVDATGAYEQYF
TGTGCCAGCAGCGTCGACGCGACAGGGGCCTACGAGCAGTACTTC
>TRBJ2-3|TRBV6-6|TRBD2|few
CASSLRLAGGKTDTQYF
TGTGCCAGCAGTCTCCGACTAGCGGGAGGAAAGACAGATACGCAGTATTTT
>TRBJ2-7|TRBV19|NA|few
CASSATGLPYEQYF
TGTGCCAGTAGTGCTACAGGGCTCCCCTACGAGCAGTACTTC
>TRBJ2-2|TRBV2|NA|NA
CASRPSLGGNTGELFF
TGTGCCAGCAGACCATCCCTGGGGGGAAACACCGGGGAGCTGTTTTTT
>TRBJ2-7|TRBV19|TRBD1|NA
CASSAGTGGYEQYF
TGTGCCAGTAGCGCCGGGACAGGGGGCTACGAGCAGTACTTC
>TRBJ2-1|TRBV10-3|NA|NA
CAIREQGGVNEQFF
TGTGCCATCAGGGAACAGGGGGGGGTGAATGAGCAGTTCTTC
>TRBJ1-1|TRBV6-5|TRBD1|NA
CASRGQGVNTEAFF
TGTGCCAGCAGGGGACAGGGAGTCAACACTGAAGCTTTCTTT
>TRBJ1-4|TRBV27|TRBD1|NA
CASSLFGQGNEKLFF
TGTGCCAGCAGTTTATTTGGACAGGGAAATGAAAAACTGTTTTTT
>TRBJ1-2|TRBV19|NA|NA
CASSETLPRGGYTF
TGTGCCAGTAGTGAGACTCTCCCAAGGGGTGGCTACACCTTC
>TRBJ2-1|TRBV25-1|TRBD2|NA
CASSETFHKREGMGEQFF
TGTGCCAGCAGTGAAACGTTCCATAAGCGGGAGGGCATGGGTGAGCAGTTCTTC
>TRBJ1-1|TRBV6-5|NA|few
CASSYLGGRGNTEAFF
TGTGCCAGCAGTTATTTGGGGGGTAGGGGTAACACTGAAGCTTTCTTT
>TRBJ1-1|TRBV5-4|TRBD1|NA
CASSPGGGGLTEAFF
TGTGCCAGCAGCCCAGGAGGGGGCGGCTTGACTGAAGCTTTCTTT
>TRBJ2-7|TRBV10-3|NA|once
CAISDRRSRSYEQYF
TGTGCCATCAGTGATCGGAGATCCCGCTCCTACGAGCAGTACTTC
>TRBJ2-7|TRBV29-1|NA|NA
CSVERGSGSYEQYF
TGCAGCGTTGAGAGGGGGTCAGGCTCCTACGAGCAGTACTTC
>TRBJ2-2|TRBV5-4|NA|NA
CASSLAGHNTGELFF
TGTGCCAGCAGCTTGGCGGGACACAACACCGGGGAGCTGTTTTTT
>TRBJ1-2|TRBV5-1|TRBD1|NA
CASSLRTGINYGYTF
TGCGCCAGCAGCCTTCGGACAGGAATCAACTATGGCTACACCTTC
>TRBJ1-5|TRBV2|TRBD1|few
CASRTGKEPQHF
TGTGCCAGCCGGACAGGGAAGGAGCCCCAGCATTTT
>TRBJ2-3|TRBV24-1|TRBD2|NA
CATSDSRDYPRGDTQYF
TGTGCCACCAGTGACTCAAGGGACTACCCCCGGGGCGATACGCAGTATTTT
>TRBJ2-1|TRBV19|NA|NA
CASSSPRGSEQFF
TGTGCCAGTAGCAGCCCCAGAGGCAGTGAGCAGTTCTTC
>TRBJ1-2|TRBV4-3|NA|NA
CASSQEIRGQGYTF
TGCGCCAGCAGCCAAGAGATCAGGGGTCAGGGCTACACCTTC
>TRBJ1-6|TRBV19|NA|NA
CASSLAPGNSPLHF
TGTGCCAGTAGCCTCGCCCCGGGGAATTCACCCCTCCACTTT